This TCR beta chain was identified during a study of PD-1 blockade in mismatch repair-deficient tumors. Study-level background: Enrolled about 2013-2016, patients had progressing, pretreated mismatch repair-deficient cancers of about twelve types. The study, taken as a whole, reports: Tumor-resident clones, often absent from pretreatment blood, expanded after pembrolizumab and then contracted.

After removal of 2 bases from V and 0 bases from J, the junction contained 2 bases not matched to a gene. Germline CDR1 and CDR2: MNHNY and SVGAGI (reference sequence). The CDR3 is 15 amino acids. Every patient had mismatch repair deficiency by PCR or immunohistochemistry. TCRs were sequenced from a few patients responding to pembrolizumab. About this clone: No antigen is known for it.

The method was immunoSEQ multiplex PCR; TCRdb's version includes in-frame clones alone and lacks a portion of them. The sample yields approximately 63,000 clones, 88% seen once. The sequences come from peripheral blood, collected 52 weeks after starting pembrolizumab. This TCR was sampled from an adult with mismatch repair-deficient cancer. The chain combines TRBV6-6 with TRBJ2-3; TRBD2 matches at 7 bases. Written as DNA, the CDR3 is TGTGCCAGCAGTTACGGGGGGGGGAGCACAGATACGCAGTATTTT. Translated, it gives CASSYGGGSTDTQYF.